A selection of T cell receptor beta chains follows, all from one sample in a study of metastatic and nonmetastatic thyroid tumors. TCRdb reanalyzed the PCR reads with MiXCR. The profile shows approximately 82,000 clones, about 12% of them singletons. The specimen was tumor tissue. All receptors come from a female donor with papillary thyroid cancer or a benign thyroid nodule (not recorded which). Some clones in this sample may be carry-over from other donors' samples. CDR3s include the opening cysteine and the closing phenylalanine or tryptophan. A D gene is named only where the DNA matches it firmly. The listing skips clone size in some rows; elsewhere it reads once, few, many or a size class.

j_gene	abundance	v_gene	d_gene	CDR3aa	CDR3nt
TRBJ2-7	many	TRBV27	TRBD1	CASSFPGQGGEQYF	TGTGCCAGCAGTTTTCCCGGACAGGGAGGTGAGCAGTACTTC
TRBJ2-1	few	TRBV27	NA	CASSRFCGSRATYNEQFF	TGTGCCAGCAGTAGGTTTTGTGGGTCCCGAGCTACCTACAATGAGCAGTTCTTC
TRBJ2-7	many	TRBV20-1	NA	CSARVAGQGTPGDHEQYF	TGCAGTGCTAGAGTAGCGGGACAGGGAACCCCAGGGGACCACGAGCAGTACTTC
TRBJ2-5	many	TRBV28	TRBD2	CASSFLGAGEEAQYF	TGTGCCAGCAGTTTCCTAGGGGCGGGGGAAGAGGCCCAGTACTTC
TRBJ2-7	medium-sized	TRBV7-2	NA	CASSRPGYEQYF	TGTGCCAGCAGCCGCCCGGGCTACGAGCAGTACTTC
TRBJ2-5	medium-sized	TRBV20-1	NA	CSAREDFKETQYF	TGCAGTGCTAGAGAAGACTTCAAAGAGACCCAGTACTTC
TRBJ2-1	once	TRBV5-8	NA	CASSFWTANNEQFF	TGTGCCAGCAGCTTTTGGACAGCGAACAATGAGCAGTTCTTC
TRBJ1-2	many	TRBV20-1	NA	CSAKEKYYGYTF	TGCAGTGCTAAGGAAAAATACTATGGCTACACCTTC
TRBJ2-1	many	TRBV19	NA	CASSIGSGNEQFF	TGTGCCAGTAGTATAGGCAGCGGTAATGAGCAGTTCTTC
TRBJ1-5	NA	TRBV30	NA	CAWSEGLSNQPQHF	TGTGCCTGGAGTGAGGGACTGAGCAATCAGCCCCAGCATTTT
TRBJ1-3	many	TRBV4-2	NA	CASSPRAGDAYSGNTIYF	TGTGCCAGCAGCCCTCGGGCGGGGGATGCCTACTCTGGAAACACCATATATTTT
TRBJ2-3	many	TRBV11-3	NA	CASSPRAGYTDTQYF	TGTGCCAGCAGCCCACGTGCAGGGTACACAGATACGCAGTATTTT
TRBJ2-1	many	TRBV20-1	TRBD2	CSAWTSGSYNEQFF	TGCAGTGCTTGGACTAGCGGCTCCTACAATGAGCAGTTCTTC
TRBJ1-4	many	TRBV6-5	NA	CASSYLVSGLNEKLFF	TGTGCCAGCAGTTACTTGGTCTCCGGCCTTAATGAAAAACTGTTTTTT
TRBJ2-7	many	TRBV2	TRBD2	CASSVLAGKLSEQYF	TGTGCCAGCAGTGTGCTAGCGGGAAAGCTGAGTGAGCAGTACTTC
TRBJ2-1	NA	TRBV2	TRBD1	CASRVGGSEQFF	TGTGCCAGCAGGGTAGGGGGCAGTGAGCAGTTCTTC
TRBJ2-7	many	TRBV6-1	NA	CASQGWREPQLGQYF	TGTGCCTCCCAGGGGTGGCGGGAGCCCCAGTTGGGGCAGTACTTC
TRBJ2-1	NA	TRBV24-1	TRBD2	CATSDLRPSGSNNEQFF	TGTGCCACCAGTGATTTGCGTCCTAGCGGATCGAACAATGAGCAGTTCTTC
TRBJ1-3	many	TRBV2	TRBD1	CASSSGQASGNTIYF	TGTGCCAGCAGTTCGGGACAGGCCTCTGGAAACACCATATATTTT
TRBJ2-3	many	TRBV9	TRBD2	CASSLGLVGTDTQYF	TGTGCCAGCAGCCTAGGACTAGTCGGCACAGATACGCAGTATTTT
TRBJ1-1	many	TRBV5-1	NA	CASSLVTGTEAFF	TGCGCCAGCAGCTTGGTTACGGGCACTGAAGCTTTCTTT
TRBJ2-7	many	TRBV11-3	NA	CASSLDTYEQYF	TGTGCCAGCAGCTTAGACACCTACGAGCAGTACTTC
TRBJ2-3	many	TRBV7-3	NA	CASSLMGVRGTDTQYF	TGTGCCAGCAGCTTAATGGGGGTCCGCGGCACAGATACGCAGTATTTT
TRBJ1-2	many	TRBV29-1	NA	CSARDSPGVLVLGGYTF	TGCAGCGCCCGGGATTCTCCCGGAGTCCTTGTCCTGGGAGGCTACACCTTC
TRBJ2-5	NA	TRBV5-6	NA	CASSLFAQASYQETQYF	TGTGCCAGCAGCTTGTTTGCCCAGGCTTCGTACCAAGAGACCCAGTACTTC
TRBJ1-1	many	TRBV13	TRBD1	CASTADRTNTEAFF	TGTGCCAGCACCGCGGACAGGACGAACACTGAAGCTTTCTTT
TRBJ2-2	many	TRBV24-1	NA	CATSGEHSFNTGELFF	TGTGCCACCAGTGGCGAACACAGCTTCAACACCGGGGAGCTGTTTTTT
TRBJ2-5	many	TRBV2	NA	CASRQQETQYF	TGTGCCAGCAGGCAACAAGAGACCCAGTACTTC
TRBJ2-2	NA	TRBV3-1	NA	CASSQDAGALTGELFF	TGTGCCAGCAGCCAAGATGCGGGGGCGCTTACCGGGGAGCTGTTTTTT
TRBJ1-1	many	TRBV28	NA	CASSLGDTEAFF	TGTGCCAGCAGTTTGGGGGACACTGAAGCTTTCTTT
TRBJ2-6	NA	TRBV4-2	TRBD1	CASSQSGGRGSGANVLTF	TGTGCCAGCAGCCAATCAGGGGGCCGGGGTTCTGGGGCCAACGTCCTGACTTTC
TRBJ2-3	many	TRBV7-8	NA	CASSSRTQTPTDTQYF	TGTGCCAGCAGCTCCCGGACTCAAACTCCAACAGATACGCAGTATTTT
TRBJ1-4	many	TRBV3-1	NA	CASSQGGIALFF	TGTGCCAGCAGCCAAGGGGGCATTGCGTTGTTTTTT
TRBJ2-5	many	TRBV3-1	NA	CASSQWDIKETQYF	TGTGCCAGCAGCCAATGGGACATTAAAGAGACCCAGTACTTC
TRBJ1-5	many	TRBV20-1	TRBD1	CSARGTGLQPQHF	TGCAGTGCCCGAGGGACAGGGCTTCAGCCCCAGCATTTT
TRBJ2-7	few	TRBV10-3	NA	CAISGGPSAYEQYF	TGTGCCATCAGTGGGGGTCCGTCGGCCTACGAGCAGTACTTC
TRBJ2-2	many	TRBV5-8	TRBD1	CASSVGQVNTGELFF	TGTGCCAGCAGTGTGGGACAGGTGAACACCGGGGAGCTGTTTTTT
TRBJ2-3	many	TRBV30	NA	CAWSAASFATQYF	TGTGCCTGGAGTGCCGCTAGTTTCGCTACGCAGTATTTT
TRBJ1-1	many	TRBV27	NA	CASSFTPGYVNTEAFF	TGTGCCAGCAGTTTTACCCCTGGATATGTGAACACTGAAGCTTTCTTT
TRBJ2-4	few	TRBV6-1	NA	CASGVQGLAKNIQYF	TGTGCCAGCGGTGTACAGGGATTGGCCAAAAACATTCAGTACTTC
TRBJ2-7	many	TRBV20-1	TRBD2	CSARVPRGGWEQYF	TGCAGTGCTAGAGTACCTCGGGGGGGCTGGGAGCAGTACTTC
TRBJ1-2	many	TRBV6-1	TRBD1	CASRTGVRDGYTF	TGTGCCAGCAGAACAGGGGTTAGGGATGGCTACACCTTC
TRBJ1-4	NA	TRBV7-9	NA	CASTQSGTAEKLFF	TGTGCCAGTACACAGTCGGGGACGGCTGAAAAACTGTTTTTT
TRBJ2-1	many	TRBV20-1	NA	CSAPPVSSGGDPNEQFF	TGCAGTGCCCCCCCGGTTTCCTCGGGCGGGGACCCTAATGAGCAGTTCTTC
TRBJ2-7	medium-sized	TRBV4-1	NA	CASSPQAGGGSDEQYF	TGCGCCAGCAGCCCCCAGGCCGGGGGCGGGAGCGACGAGCAGTACTTC
TRBJ2-1	many	TRBV27	TRBD2	CASTPLAGEAGDEQFF	TGTGCCAGCACCCCACTAGCGGGAGAGGCTGGGGATGAGCAGTTCTTC
TRBJ2-5	few	TRBV7-9	TRBD1	CASSLSRGRETQYF	TGTGCCAGCAGCTTATCCAGGGGGCGAGAGACCCAGTACTTC
TRBJ1-1	many	TRBV20-1	NA	CSARDLVGLNTEAFF	TGCAGTGCTAGAGATCTTGTCGGTTTGAACACTGAAGCTTTCTTT
TRBJ1-2	many	TRBV6-5	TRBD1	CASSYSPTTGEVYGYTF	TGTGCCAGCAGTTACTCTCCGACTACAGGGGAGGTATACGGCTACACCTTC
TRBJ1-1	NA	TRBV5-1	TRBD1	CASSLAGQGTFYTEAFF	TGCGCTAGCAGCTTGGCCGGACAGGGGACGTTTTACACTGAAGCTTTCTTT
TRBJ1-1	many	TRBV6-1	TRBD1	CASSTSGGQGAWAFF	TGTGCCAGCAGTACGAGTGGGGGACAGGGGGCTTGGGCTTTCTTT
TRBJ2-7	many	TRBV11-3	NA	CASSLGAGSYEQYF	TGTGCCAGCAGCTTAGGTGCAGGTTCCTACGAGCAGTACTTC
TRBJ2-3	many	TRBV24-1	TRBD1	CATSDPGQGTDTQYF	TGTGCCACCAGTGACCCGGGACAGGGGACAGATACGCAGTATTTT
TRBJ1-1	few	TRBV6-2/TRBV6-3	NA	CASSQRQLTEAFF	TGTGCCAGCAGCCAAAGACAGCTCACTGAAGCTTTCTTT